This is a list of T cell receptor beta chains from one sample in a study of CD8 T cells in Susac syndrome. TCRdb independently ran MiXCR on the immunoSEQ multiplex PCR reads; one entry per CDR3 protein. The table has more than 65,000 distinct CDR3 sequences, roughly 94% seen once. Sequencing input: CD8+ T cells from PBMCs. Receptor source: a human donor with Susac syndrome. Both conserved end residues are part of each CDR3. The D gene is left open where the match is weak. Clone size is given for some rows only: seen once, a few or many times, or a class if the clone is expanded.

.	TRBV5-4	.	TRBJ1-1	CAITQGMNTEAFF	TGTGCCATTACCCAGGGGATGAACACTGAAGCTTTCTTT
once	TRBV5-1	.	TRBJ2-1	CASSFLGEQFF	TGCGCCAGCAGCTTTTTGGGGGAGCAGTTCTTC
.	TRBV3-1	.	TRBJ2-7	CASSHRDSYEQYF	TGTGCCAGCAGCCACCGCGACAGTTACGAGCAGTACTTC
.	TRBV29-1	TRBD2	TRBJ2-3	CSISGASTDTQYF	TGCAGTATAAGCGGGGCCAGTACAGATACGCAGTATTTT
.	TRBV7-9	TRBD1	TRBJ1-5	CASSLAGTGALSNQPQHF	TGTGCCAGCAGCTTAGCTGGGACAGGGGCCCTTAGCAATCAGCCCCAGCATTTT
.	TRBV6-4	.	TRBJ2-3	CASSEGVSRDVDTQYF	TGTGCCAGCAGTGAAGGAGTATCCCGAGATGTGGATACGCAGTATTTT
.	TRBV20-1	.	TRBJ1-1	CSPGKVVTEAFF	TGCAGTCCCGGGAAAGTTGTCACTGAAGCTTTCTTT
.	TRBV29-1	TRBD2	TRBJ2-7	CSVEGDSGNYEQYF	TGCAGCGTTGAAGGAGATAGCGGGAACTACGAGCAGTACTTC
once	TRBV4-2	.	TRBJ2-5	CASSQKLAPRETQYF	TGTGCCAGCAGCCAGAAGCTAGCTCCGAGGGAGACCCAGTACTTC
.	TRBV15	.	TRBJ2-5	CATSRTSEGMVQETQYF	TGTGCCACCAGCAGAACCTCTGAGGGGATGGTCCAAGAGACCCAGTACTTC
.	TRBV7-9	.	TRBJ2-5	CASSLADYQETQYF	TGTGCCAGCAGCTTAGCAGACTATCAAGAGACCCAGTACTTC
once	TRBV2	.	TRBJ2-5	CASSDPKGRTQETQYF	TGTGCCAGCAGTGATCCTAAGGGCAGGACCCAAGAGACCCAGTACTTC
.	TRBV9	.	TRBJ2-1	CASSVGSEYNEQFF	TGTGCCAGCAGCGTAGGTTCTGAATACAATGAGCAGTTCTTC
.	TRBV28	.	TRBJ1-2	CASSLKRGASYGYTF	TGTGCCAGCAGTTTGAAGAGGGGCGCTTCCTATGGCTACACCTTC
.	TRBV11-2	TRBD2	TRBJ2-1	CASSLEISGIINEQFF	TGTGCCAGCAGCTTAGAGATTAGCGGGATAATCAATGAGCAGTTCTTC
.	TRBV6-2/TRBV6-3	.	TRBJ2-2	CASSYSSGAGELFF	TGTGCCAGCAGTTACTCGTCGGGCGCCGGGGAGCTGTTTTTT
.	TRBV28	.	TRBJ2-6	CASSLTRGANVLTF	TGTGCCAGCAGTTTAACCCGTGGGGCCAACGTCCTGACTTTC
.	TRBV25-1	TRBD2	TRBJ2-5	CASSEWLGGETQYF	TGTGCCAGCAGTGAATGGCTCGGGGGGGAGACCCAGTACTTC
.	TRBV6-2/TRBV6-3	TRBD2	TRBJ2-1	CASSYSSGSVSEQFF	TGTGCCAGCAGTTACTCTAGCGGGAGCGTTAGTGAGCAGTTCTTC
.	TRBV28	TRBD1	TRBJ2-5	CASSPTGGFETQYF	TGTGCCAGCAGCCCGACAGGGGGCTTCGAGACCCAGTACTTC
.	TRBV5-1	TRBD1	TRBJ1-1	CASSWTGQGAEAFF	TGCGCCAGCAGCTGGACAGGCCAGGGAGCTGAAGCTTTCTTT
.	TRBV2	.	TRBJ1-1	CASSEPFKNTEAFF	TGTGCCAGCAGTGAACCCTTTAAGAACACTGAAGCTTTCTTT
.	TRBV11-2	.	TRBJ2-3	CASSLDSVTDTQYF	TGTGCCAGCAGCTTAGACTCGGTCACAGATACGCAGTATTTT
.	TRBV27	.	TRBJ2-5	CASSHRETQYF	TGTGCCAGCAGTCACCGGGAGACCCAGTACTTC
.	TRBV19	TRBD1	TRBJ2-7	CASSIDSGGLYEQYF	TGTGCCAGTAGTATAGATTCAGGGGGCCTCTACGAGCAGTACTTC
.	TRBV19	TRBD1	TRBJ1-2	CASSSGQIYGYTF	TGTGCCAGTAGTTCGGGACAGATCTATGGCTACACCTTC
.	TRBV29-1	TRBD2	TRBJ2-1	CSVLGLAGFNEQFF	TGCAGCGTTTTGGGACTAGCGGGATTCAATGAGCAGTTCTTC
.	TRBV4-3	.	TRBJ2-3	CASSQDASGSTDTQYF	TGCGCCAGCAGCCAAGATGCGAGCGGGAGCACAGATACGCAGTATTTT
.	TRBV27	.	TRBJ1-2	CASSLSLAGNYGYTF	TGTGCCAGCAGTTTATCCCTGGCAGGGAACTATGGCTACACCTTC
.	TRBV28	TRBD2	TRBJ2-1	CASSGGLAGGRDEQFF	TGTGCCAGCAGTGGCGGACTAGCGGGAGGGAGGGATGAGCAGTTCTTC
.	TRBV29-1	.	TRBJ2-7	CSVELHGSSYEQYF	TGCAGCGTTGAATTGCATGGGTCCTCCTACGAGCAGTACTTC
once	TRBV9	.	TRBJ2-1	CASSPWGSGSYNEQFF	TGTGCCAGCAGCCCCTGGGGTAGCGGTTCCTACAATGAGCAGTTCTTC
.	TRBV24-1	.	TRBJ2-2	CATSDFSATGELFF	TGTGCCACCAGTGATTTTAGCGCCACCGGGGAGCTGTTTTTT
.	TRBV29-1	TRBD1	TRBJ1-1	CSIPSRLTGGKDEAFF	TGCAGCATCCCGTCTCGATTGACAGGGGGTAAGGATGAAGCTTTCTTT
once	TRBV20-1	TRBD2	TRBJ2-7	CSARPRRLAGDGEQYF	TGCAGTGCTAGACCCCGCCGACTAGCGGGAGACGGCGAGCAGTACTTC
.	TRBV20-1	TRBD2	TRBJ2-7	CSAGIAGGPGEQYF	TGCAGTGCTGGAATAGCGGGAGGGCCAGGGGAGCAGTACTTC
.	TRBV3-1	TRBD1	TRBJ2-3	CASSIRAGGFDTQYF	TGTGCCAGCAGCATCCGAGCAGGGGGCTTTGATACGCAGTATTTT
.	TRBV20-1	TRBD2	TRBJ2-5	CSARDGTSGSQETQYF	TGCAGTGCTAGAGATGGGACTAGCGGGAGCCAGGAGACCCAGTACTTC
.	TRBV5-4	.	TRBJ2-5	CASSLVGGVYQETQYF	TGTGCCAGCAGCTTGGTCGGGGGAGTCTACCAAGAGACCCAGTACTTC
.	TRBV12-3/TRBV12-4	.	TRBJ2-5	CASSFAYASQETQYF	TGTGCCAGCAGTTTCGCTTACGCATCCCAAGAGACCCAGTACTTC
.	TRBV9	TRBD2	TRBJ2-1	CASSVGRESYNEQFF	TGTGCCAGCAGCGTAGGGCGGGAGTCCTACAATGAGCAGTTCTTC
once	TRBV19	.	TRBJ2-1	CASSIGDLSSYNEQFF	TGTGCCAGTAGTATAGGAGATCTGAGCTCCTACAATGAGCAGTTCTTC
.	TRBV6-5	.	TRBJ1-1	CASSSLFDSQNTEAFF	TGTGCCAGCAGTTCGCTCTTCGACAGTCAGAACACTGAAGCTTTCTTT
.	TRBV9	.	TRBJ2-6	CASSDARSSGANVLTF	TGTGCCAGCAGCGACGCCAGGAGTTCTGGGGCCAACGTCCTGACTTTC
.	TRBV2	TRBD1	TRBJ2-1	CASSERDRYYNEQFF	TGTGCCAGCAGTGAAAGGGACAGGTACTACAATGAGCAGTTCTTC
.	TRBV7-9	.	TRBJ1-1	CASSLELGSEAFF	TGTGCCAGCAGCTTAGAATTGGGGTCAGAAGCTTTCTTT
.	TRBV19	TRBD1	TRBJ2-7	CASSAGTGASYEQYF	TGTGCCAGTAGTGCCGGGACAGGGGCTTCCTACGAGCAGTACTTC
.	TRBV20-1	TRBD2	TRBJ2-1	CSARDSGDYNEQFF	TGCAGTGCTAGAGATAGCGGGGATTACAATGAGCAGTTCTTC
.	TRBV20-1	TRBD2	TRBJ2-3	CSAMSAGLAGVDTQYF	TGCAGTGCCATGAGCGCGGGACTAGCGGGAGTTGATACGCAGTATTTT
.	TRBV20-1	.	TRBJ1-1	CSARDRQEMNTEAFF	TGCAGTGCTAGGGACAGACAGGAGATGAACACTGAAGCTTTCTTT
.	TRBV5-6	.	TRBJ2-7	CASSLGFPSYEQYF	TGTGCCAGCAGCTTGGGGTTCCCTTCCTACGAGCAGTACTTC
.	TRBV6-1	.	TRBJ1-3	CASSRNTAGGGRDTIYF	TGTGCCAGCAGTCGTAACACCGCCGGGGGCGGCAGAGACACCATATATTTT
.	TRBV6-5	.	TRBJ2-5	CASSYGDGQYF	TGTGCCAGCAGTTACGGTGATGGCCAGTACTTC
.	TRBV5-5	TRBD2	TRBJ2-7	CASSLGVSGTYEQYF	TGTGCCAGCAGCTTGGGGGTGAGCGGGACCTACGAGCAGTACTTC
.	TRBV4-1	.	TRBJ2-3	CASSQSGSSTDTQYF	TGCGCCAGCAGCCAATCCGGTTCCAGCACAGATACGCAGTATTTT
.	TRBV4-1	.	TRBJ2-3	CASSQDMVDTQYF	TGCGCCAGCAGCCAAGATATGGTGGATACGCAGTATTTT
.	TRBV4-1	.	TRBJ1-5	CASSQDLSENNQPQHF	TGCGCCAGCAGCCAAGATCTATCAGAGAACAATCAGCCCCAGCATTTT